This TCR beta chain comes out of a study of T cells in Graves' hyperthyroidism and ophthalmopathy. TCR beta CDR3 regions were amplified from RNA transcripts. RT-PCR in the first round (using the HTBI primer set) targeted the TCR CDR3. TCRdb reprocessed the multiplex PCR reads with MiXCR, giving one entry per CDR3 protein. Altogether about 640,000 distinct CDR3 sequences are present, about 14% being singletons, with the ten largest covering around 12%. The V end was cut by 0 bases, the J end by 0 bases, with 12 bases between. Germline V gives CDR1 LGHNA, CDR2 YSLEER. The CDR3 loop spans 16 amino acids.

V and J are TRBV4-3 and TRBJ2-7, with D possibly TRBD2 on 6 matching bases. This TCR was sampled from a woman aged 50 to 65 with Graves' ophthalmopathy. The sequenced material came from blood. Here the CDR3 reads CASSQDLREASYEQYF. The CDR3 DNA sequence: TGCGCCAGCAGCCAAGATCTCAGGGAGGCCTCCTACGAGCAGTACTTC.